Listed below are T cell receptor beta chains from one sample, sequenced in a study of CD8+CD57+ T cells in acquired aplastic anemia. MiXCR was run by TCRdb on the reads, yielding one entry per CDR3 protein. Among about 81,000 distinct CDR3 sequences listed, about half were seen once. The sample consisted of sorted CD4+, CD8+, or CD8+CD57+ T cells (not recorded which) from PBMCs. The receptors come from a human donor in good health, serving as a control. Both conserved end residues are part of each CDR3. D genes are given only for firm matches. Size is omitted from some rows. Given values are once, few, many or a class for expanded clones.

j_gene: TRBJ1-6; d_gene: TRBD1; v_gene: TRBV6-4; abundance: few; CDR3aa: CASSYSKQGSSPLHF; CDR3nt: TGTGCCAGCAGTTACAGTAAACAGGGGAGTTCACCCCTCCACTTT
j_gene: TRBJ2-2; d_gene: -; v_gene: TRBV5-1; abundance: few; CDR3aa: CASTLEWLASTGELFF; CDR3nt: TGCGCCAGCACCTTGGAGTGGCTAGCGAGCACCGGGGAGCTGTTTTTT
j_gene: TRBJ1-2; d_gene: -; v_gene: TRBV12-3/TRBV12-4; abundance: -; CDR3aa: CASSFDRKGGYTF; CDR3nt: TGTGCCAGCAGTTTCGACAGGAAAGGTGGCTACACCTTC
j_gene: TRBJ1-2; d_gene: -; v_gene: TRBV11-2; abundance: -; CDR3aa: CASSPPQGFDYGYTF; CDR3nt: TGTGCCAGCAGCCCCCCCCAGGGGTTTGACTATGGCTACACCTTC
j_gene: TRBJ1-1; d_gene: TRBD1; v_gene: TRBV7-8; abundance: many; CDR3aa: CASSLDRGLSNTEAFF; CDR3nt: TGTGCCAGCAGCCTCGACAGGGGGCTCTCTAACACTGAAGCTTTCTTT
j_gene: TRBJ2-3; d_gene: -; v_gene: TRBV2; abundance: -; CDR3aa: CASSSTDTQYF; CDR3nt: TGTGCCAGCTCTAGCACAGATACGCAGTATTTT
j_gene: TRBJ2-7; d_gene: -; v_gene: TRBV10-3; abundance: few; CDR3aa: CATTDRAGTYEQYF; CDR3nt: TGTGCCACTACCGACAGGGCGGGGACCTACGAGCAGTACTTC
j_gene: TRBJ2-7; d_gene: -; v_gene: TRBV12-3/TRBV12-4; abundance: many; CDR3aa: CASSLEGVEQYF; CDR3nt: TGTGCCAGCAGTTTAGAGGGGGTCGAGCAGTACTTC
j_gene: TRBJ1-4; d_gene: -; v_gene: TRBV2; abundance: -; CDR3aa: CASSDGQFSEKLFF; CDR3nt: TGCGCCAGCAGTGACGGGCAGTTTAGTGAAAAACTGTTTTTT
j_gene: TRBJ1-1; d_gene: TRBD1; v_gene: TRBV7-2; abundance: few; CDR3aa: CASSLPGQGAPEAFF; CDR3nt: TGTGCCAGCAGCTTACCGGGACAGGGGGCACCTGAAGCTTTCTTT
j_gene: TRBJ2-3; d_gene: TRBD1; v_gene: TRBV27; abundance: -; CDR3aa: CASSLAQGNWDTQYF; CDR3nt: TGTGCCAGCAGTTTAGCACAGGGGAATTGGGATACGCAGTATTTT
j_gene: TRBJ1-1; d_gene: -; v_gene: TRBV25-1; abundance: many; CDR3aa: CASSARAMNTEAFF; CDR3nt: TGTGCCAGCAGTGCCAGGGCCATGAACACTGAAGCTTTCTTT
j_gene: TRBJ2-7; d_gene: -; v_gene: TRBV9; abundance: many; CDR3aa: CASSVGVKSSYEQYF; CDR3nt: TGTGCCAGCAGCGTAGGGGTAAAAAGTTCCTACGAGCAGTACTTC
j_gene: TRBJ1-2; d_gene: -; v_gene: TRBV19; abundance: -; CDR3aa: CASSLEWTSHYTF; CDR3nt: TGTGCCAGCAGCTTAGAGTGGACCTCTCACTACACCTTC
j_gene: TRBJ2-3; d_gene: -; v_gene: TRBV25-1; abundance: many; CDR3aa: CASSTRGDTQYF; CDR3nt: TGTGCCAGCAGTACGCGAGGAGATACGCAGTATTTT
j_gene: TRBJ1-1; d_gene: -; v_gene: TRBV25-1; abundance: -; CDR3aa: CASSALAGGMGSFF; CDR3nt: TGTGCCAGTAGTGCCCTAGCGGGGGGCATGGGGTCTTTCTTT
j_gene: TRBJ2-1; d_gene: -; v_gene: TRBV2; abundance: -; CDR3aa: CAISEGRREQFF; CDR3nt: TGTGCCATCAGCGAGGGTCGCAGGGAGCAGTTCTTC
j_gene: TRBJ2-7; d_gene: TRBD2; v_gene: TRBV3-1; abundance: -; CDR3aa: CASSQGTSAYEQYF; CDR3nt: TGTGCCAGCAGCCAAGGGACTAGCGCCTACGAGCAGTACTTC
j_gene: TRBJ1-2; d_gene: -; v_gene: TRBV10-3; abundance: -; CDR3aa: CAIKARGPGNTF; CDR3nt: TGTGCCATCAAGGCCCGGGGGCCTGGAAACACCTTC
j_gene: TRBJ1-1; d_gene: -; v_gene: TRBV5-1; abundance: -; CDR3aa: CASSLRQAGSDTEAFF; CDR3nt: TGCGCCAGCAGCTTGAGACAGGCGGGGAGCGACACTGAAGCTTTCTTT
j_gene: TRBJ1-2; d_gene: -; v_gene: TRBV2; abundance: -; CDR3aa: CASSEEQGSYTF; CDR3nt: TGTGCCAGCAGTGAGGAACAGGGAAGCTACACCTTC
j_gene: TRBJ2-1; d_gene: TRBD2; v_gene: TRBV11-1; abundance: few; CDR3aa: CASRFLPRGGGRAHNEQFF; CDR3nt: TGTGCCAGCCGCTTTCTTCCTCGAGGGGGCGGGAGGGCCCACAATGAGCAGTTCTTC
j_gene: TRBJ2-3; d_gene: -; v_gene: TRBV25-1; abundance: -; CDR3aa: CASSSPYVTDTQYF; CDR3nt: TGTGCCAGCAGTTCTCCTTACGTCACAGATACGCAGTATTTT
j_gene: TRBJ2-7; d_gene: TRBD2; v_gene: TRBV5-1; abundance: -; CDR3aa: CASSSTWGLAGAYEQYF; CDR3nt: TGCGCCAGCAGCTCCACCTGGGGACTAGCGGGGGCCTACGAGCAGTACTTC
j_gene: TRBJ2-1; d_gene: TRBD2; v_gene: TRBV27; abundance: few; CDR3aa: CASKSSGGWNEQFF; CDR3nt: TGTGCCAGCAAGTCTAGCGGGGGTTGGAATGAGCAGTTCTTC
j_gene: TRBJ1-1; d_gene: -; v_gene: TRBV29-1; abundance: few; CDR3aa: CSVDGPFF; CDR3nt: TGCAGCGTGGATGGGCCTTTCTTT
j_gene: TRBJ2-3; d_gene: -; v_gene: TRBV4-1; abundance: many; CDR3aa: CASSLYTDTQYF; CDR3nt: TGCGCCAGCAGCCTATACACAGATACGCAGTATTTT
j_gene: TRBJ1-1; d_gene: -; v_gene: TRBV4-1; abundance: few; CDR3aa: CASSQAERSGDEAFF; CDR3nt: TGCGCCAGCAGCCAAGCTGAAAGATCAGGGGACGAAGCTTTCTTT
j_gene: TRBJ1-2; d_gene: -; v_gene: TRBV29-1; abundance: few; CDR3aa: CSVPNRDFVYGYTF; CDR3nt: TGCAGCGTTCCTAACAGGGACTTCGTCTATGGCTACACCTTC
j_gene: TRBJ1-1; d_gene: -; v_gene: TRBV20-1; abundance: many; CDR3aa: CSAHRNTEAFF; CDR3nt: TGCAGTGCCCACAGGAACACTGAAGCTTTCTTT
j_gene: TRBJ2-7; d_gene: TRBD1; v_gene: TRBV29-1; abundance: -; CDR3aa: CSVEVRTGSYEQYF; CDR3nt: TGCAGCGTTGAAGTCCGGACAGGGTCCTACGAGCAGTACTTC
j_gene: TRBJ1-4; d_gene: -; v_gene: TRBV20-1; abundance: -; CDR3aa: CSARDNLRSNEKLFF; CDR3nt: TGCAGTGCTAGAGATAATCTTCGTTCTAATGAAAAACTGTTTTTT
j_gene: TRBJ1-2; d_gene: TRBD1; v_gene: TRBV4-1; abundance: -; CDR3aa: CASSQGDRRSGGYTF; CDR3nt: TGCGCCAGCAGCCAGGGGGACAGACGCTCGGGAGGCTACACCTTC
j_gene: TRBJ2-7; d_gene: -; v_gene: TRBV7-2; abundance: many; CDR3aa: CASSLAAGWGYEQYF; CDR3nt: TGTGCCAGCAGCTTAGCTGCGGGTTGGGGATACGAGCAGTACTTC
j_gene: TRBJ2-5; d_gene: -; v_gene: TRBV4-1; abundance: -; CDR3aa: CASSQEGGTAQETQYF; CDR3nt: TGCGCCAGCAGCCAAGAAGGGGGGACAGCCCAAGAGACCCAGTACTTC
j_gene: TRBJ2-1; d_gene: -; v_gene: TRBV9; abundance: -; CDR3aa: CTTNGELTNNEQFF; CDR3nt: TGTACCACTAACGGAGAGCTGACGAACAATGAGCAGTTCTTC
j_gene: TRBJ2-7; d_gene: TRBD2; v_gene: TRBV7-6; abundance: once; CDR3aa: CASSARTSGGLEQYF; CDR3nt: TGTGCCAGCAGCGCCCGGACTAGCGGGGGGTTGGAGCAGTACTTC
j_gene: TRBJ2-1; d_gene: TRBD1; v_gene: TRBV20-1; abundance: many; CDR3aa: CSARRTGDYNEQFF; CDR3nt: TGCAGTGCTAGACGGACAGGGGACTACAATGAGCAGTTCTTC
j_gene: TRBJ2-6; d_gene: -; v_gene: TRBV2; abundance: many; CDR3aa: CASTSRGPGANVLTF; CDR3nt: TGTGCCAGCACCTCCAGGGGCCCTGGGGCCAACGTCCTGACTTTC
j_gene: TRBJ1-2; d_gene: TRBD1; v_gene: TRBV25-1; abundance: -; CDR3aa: CASSDTRRGRDGYTF; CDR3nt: TGTGCCAGCAGTGACACTCGGAGGGGGCGCGATGGCTACACCTTC
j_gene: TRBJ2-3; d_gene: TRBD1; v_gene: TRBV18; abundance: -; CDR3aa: CASSPTGGHDTQYF; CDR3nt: TGCGCCAGCTCACCGACAGGGGGCCACGATACGCAGTATTTT
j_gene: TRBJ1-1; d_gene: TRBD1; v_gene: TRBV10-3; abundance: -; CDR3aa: CAIKGQGEDTEAFF; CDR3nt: TGTGCCATCAAAGGACAGGGGGAGGACACTGAAGCTTTCTTT
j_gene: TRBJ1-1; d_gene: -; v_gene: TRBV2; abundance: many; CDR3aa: CASSLTGTKNTEAFF; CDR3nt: TGTGCCAGCAGCCTTACCGGGACTAAAAACACTGAAGCTTTCTTT
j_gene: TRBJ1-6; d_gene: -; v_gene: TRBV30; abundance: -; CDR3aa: CAWSVPGGSDHAPLHF; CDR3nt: TGTGCCTGGAGTGTACCGGGGGGAAGCGATCATGCACCCCTCCACTTT
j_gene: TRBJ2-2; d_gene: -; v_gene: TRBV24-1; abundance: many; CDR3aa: CATAVGNTGELFF; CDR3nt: TGTGCCACCGCGGTCGGGAACACCGGGGAGCTGTTTTTT
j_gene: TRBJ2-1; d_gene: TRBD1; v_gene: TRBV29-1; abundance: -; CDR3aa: CSGTRDRGNEQFF; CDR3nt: TGCAGCGGGACCCGGGACAGGGGCAATGAGCAGTTCTTC
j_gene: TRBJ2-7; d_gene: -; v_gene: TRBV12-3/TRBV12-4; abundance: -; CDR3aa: CASSSRGQGGNEQYF; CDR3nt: TGTGCCAGCAGCTCGAGAGGGCAAGGAGGTAACGAGCAGTACTTC
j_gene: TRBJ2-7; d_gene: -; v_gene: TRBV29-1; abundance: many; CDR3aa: CSVVGGIDNRHEQYF; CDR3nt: TGCAGCGTTGTTGGAGGTATCGACAACCGCCACGAGCAGTACTTC
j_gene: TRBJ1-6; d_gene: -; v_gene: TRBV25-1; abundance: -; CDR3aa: CASSEWTTGNSPLHF; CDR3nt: TGTGCCAGCAGTGAATGGACAACCGGGAATTCACCCCTCCACTTT
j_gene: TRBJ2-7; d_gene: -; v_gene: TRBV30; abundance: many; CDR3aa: CAWSATKYEQYF; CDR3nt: TGTGCCTGGAGTGCTACAAAGTACGAGCAGTACTTC
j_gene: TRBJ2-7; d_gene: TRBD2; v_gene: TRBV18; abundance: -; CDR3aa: CASSPQRETYEQYF; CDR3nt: TGTGCCAGCTCACCCCAGCGGGAGACCTACGAGCAGTACTTC
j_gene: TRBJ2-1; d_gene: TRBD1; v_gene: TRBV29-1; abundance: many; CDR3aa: CSVTGGRNNEQFF; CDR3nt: TGCAGCGTGACAGGGGGTAGGAACAATGAGCAGTTCTTC
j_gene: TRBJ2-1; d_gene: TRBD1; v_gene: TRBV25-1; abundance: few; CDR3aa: CASSEGRITGGSSYNEQFF; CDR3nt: TGTGCCAGCAGTGAAGGCCGGATCACAGGGGGCAGCTCCTACAATGAGCAGTTCTTC
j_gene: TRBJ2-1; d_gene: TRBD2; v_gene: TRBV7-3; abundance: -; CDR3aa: CASSSSGTLSYNEQFF; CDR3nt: TGTGCCAGCAGCTCCAGCGGGACCCTCTCCTACAATGAGCAGTTCTTC
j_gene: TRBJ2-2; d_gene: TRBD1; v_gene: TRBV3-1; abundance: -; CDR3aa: CASSQVWAGTGNTGGELFF; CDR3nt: TGTGCCAGCAGCCAAGTTTGGGCCGGGACAGGCAACACGGGCGGGGAGCTGTTTTTT
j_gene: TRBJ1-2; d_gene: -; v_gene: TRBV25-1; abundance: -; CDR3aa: CASSPLLEQDYTF; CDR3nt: TGTGCCAGCAGCCCCCTCCTTGAGCAGGACTACACCTTC
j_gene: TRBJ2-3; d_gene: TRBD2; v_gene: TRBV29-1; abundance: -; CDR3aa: CSVGGTRSDTQYF; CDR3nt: TGCAGCGTTGGAGGGACTAGATCAGATACGCAGTATTTT